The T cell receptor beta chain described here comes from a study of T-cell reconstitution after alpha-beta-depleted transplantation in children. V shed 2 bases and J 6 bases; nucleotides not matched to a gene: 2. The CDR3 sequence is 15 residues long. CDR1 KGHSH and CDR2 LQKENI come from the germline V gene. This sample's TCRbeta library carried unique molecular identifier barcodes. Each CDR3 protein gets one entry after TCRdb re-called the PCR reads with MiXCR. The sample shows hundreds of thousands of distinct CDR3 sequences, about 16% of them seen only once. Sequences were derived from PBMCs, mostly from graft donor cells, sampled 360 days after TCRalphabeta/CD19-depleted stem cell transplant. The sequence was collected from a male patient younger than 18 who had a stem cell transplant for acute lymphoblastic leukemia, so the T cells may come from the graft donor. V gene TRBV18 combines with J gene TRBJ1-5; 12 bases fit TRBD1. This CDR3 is CASSPGDRGRQPQHF. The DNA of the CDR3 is TGTGCCAGCTCACCAGGGGACAGGGGGCGTCAGCCCCAGCATTTT. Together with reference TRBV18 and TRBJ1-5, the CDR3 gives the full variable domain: NAGVMQNPRHLVRRRGQEARLRCSPMKGHSHVYWYRQLPEEGLKFMVYLQKENIIDESGMPKERFSAEFPKEGPSILRIQQVVRGDSAAYFCASSPGDRGRQPQHFGDGTRLSIL.